This T cell receptor (beta chain) derives from a study of CD8+ T cells in alopecia areata. Comment on this clone: Its target is unknown.

Extraction of RNA preceded its reverse transcription into cDNA, which served as the sequencing template. Method: immunoSEQ multiplex PCR; TCRdb's copy keeps in-frame clones and lacks some. This table holds 98,000 or so clones, approximately 60% found once. Study results and limitations: Lesional scalp displayed greater clonality than normal scalp, most notably in alopecia totalis/universalis. Between patients, shared TCR sequences were less clear than in mice. This was possibly due in part to HLA diversity in the patient population.

The clonotype comes from a human donor in good health. Sequencing input: CD8+ T cells sorted from blood.

The CDR3 nucleotides are TGTGCCAGCAGCGTAGACGGGCAGGATACGCAGTATTTT. Translation: CASSVDGQDTQYF. V and J are TRBV9 and TRBJ2-3, with D unclear. CDR1 and CDR2 (germline): SGDLS, YYNGEE. V lost 0 bases, J lost 6 bases, and 8 bases lay in between. CDR3 size: 13 residues.